This T cell receptor (beta chain) is drawn from a study of cytomegalovirus exposure and HLA in healthy donors. Study results and caveats: In a later analysis, TCR beta V- and J-gene trimming was associated with a missense DCLRE1C variant. Analysis performed later showed TCR beta chains linked to HLA being more clonally expanded than equally common others. Sequencing likely caused a cluster of highly shared sequence variants.

Germline V gives CDR1 SGHAT, CDR2 FQNNGV. CDR3 length equals 15 residues. The ends lost 5 bases at V and 5 bases at J; junction bases unmatched: 9. To note about this clone: Its antigen is still unknown.

The PCR employed 60 Vbeta primers together with 13 Jbeta primers. Sequencing was performed with immunoSEQ multiplex PCR; in TCRdb, only in-frame clones are kept and a portion is missing. The sample yields about 170,000 clones, about 81% seen once. What was sequenced was PBMCs. The V and J genes are TRBV11-2 and TRBJ2-7, with TRBD1 matching 10 bases. The clonotype comes from a woman in her forties or fifties in good health and CMV-seropositive. CDR3 in DNA: TGTGCCAGCAGCCCGGGGGGGACAGGGGTCCACGAGCAGTACTTC. Amino acids: CASSPGGTGVHEQYF.